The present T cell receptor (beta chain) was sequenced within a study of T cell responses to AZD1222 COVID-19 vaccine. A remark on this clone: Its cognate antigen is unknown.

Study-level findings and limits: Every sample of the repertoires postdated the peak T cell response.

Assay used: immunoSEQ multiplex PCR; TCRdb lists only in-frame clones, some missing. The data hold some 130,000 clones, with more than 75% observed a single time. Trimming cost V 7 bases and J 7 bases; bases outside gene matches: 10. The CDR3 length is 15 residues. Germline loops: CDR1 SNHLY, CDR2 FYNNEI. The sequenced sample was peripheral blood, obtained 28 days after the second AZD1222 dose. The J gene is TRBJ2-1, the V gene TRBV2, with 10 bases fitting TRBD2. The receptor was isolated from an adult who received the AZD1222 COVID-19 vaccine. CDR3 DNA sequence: TGTGCCAGCAACCGAGCGGGAGGGCCTGGAAATGAGCAGTTCTTC. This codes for CASNRAGGPGNEQFF.